This TCR beta chain is drawn from a study of beta chain features in type 1 diabetes. Points from the study as a whole: Whether HLA type affects TCRB rearrangement stayed undetermined in the present work.

V was cut by 4 bases and J by 0 bases, with 15 bases left in between. This CDR3 contains 15 residues. Germline CDR1 GTSNPN, CDR2 SVGIG (reference sequence). Expressed TCRB transcripts were sequenced because the entire RNA isolate underwent reverse transcription. The repertoire was sequenced with immunoSEQ multiplex PCR; TCRdb's copy has only in-frame clones and lacks some. The table lists roughly 500,000 clones, 30% of them singletons. Via the markers CD45RO/CCR7/CD25/CD127/CD95/CD27, stem cell-like memory, regulatory, central memory and naive CD4+ cells were sorted. This clone was seen only a few times. Antigen unknown.

Sequenced: naive CD4+ T cells from blood. This chain joins TRBV30 and TRBJ1-2, with D maybe TRBD1 (5 bases). This sequence was found in a man aged 18 to 30 in good health. The CDR3 DNA reads as TGTGCCTGGAACCTTTTTGGCAGGGCTAACTATGGCTACACCTTC. It translates to CAWNLFGRANYGYTF.